These 20 T cell receptor beta chains were all obtained from the same sample, sequenced in a study of T cell responses to AZD1222 COVID-19 vaccine. The table came from immunoSEQ multiplex PCR; TCRdb's copy has only in-frame clones and leaves some out. The sample lists about 86,000 clones, approximately 89% occurring once. The specimen was peripheral blood, collected 28 days after the second AZD1222 dose. The receptors derive from an adult who received the AZD1222 COVID-19 vaccine.

To note about this clone: The same CDR3 can be traced to other DNA sequences in this sample. The chain employs TRBV5-1 and TRBJ1-3; D is perhaps TRBD1 (5 bases). Germline CDR1 is SGHRS and CDR2 is YFSETQ. CDR3 length: 14 amino acids. Trimming cost V 0 bases and J 2 bases, with 6 bases left between them. CDR3 amino acids: CASSLVGAGNTIYF. The DNA of the CDR3 is TGCGCCAGCAGCTTGGTAGGGGCTGGAAACACCATATATTTT. The full variable domain, rest sourced from reference TRBV5-1 and TRBJ1-3, is KAGVTQTPRYLIKTRGQQVTLSCSPISGHRSVSWYQQTPGQGLQFLFEYFSETQRNKGNFPGRFSGRQFSNSRSEMNVSTLELGDSALYLCASSLVGAGNTIYFGEGSWLTVV.

V gene TRBV2 combines with J gene TRBJ2-2; D unresolved. V gave up 2 bases and J gave up 6 bases, with 7 bases separating them. The CDR3 consists of 13 residues. Per the germline V gene, CDR1 is SNHLY and CDR2 is FYNNEI. The DNA of the CDR3 is TGTGCCAGCAGTGAATTATTATCCGGGGAGCTGTTTTTT. This gives the protein CASSELLSGELFF.

The chain is built from TRBV10-1 and TRBJ2-1, with D tentatively TRBD1 (5 bases). The CDR3 has 11 amino acids. Deletions cut 4 bases from V and 10 bases from J, with 8 bases between. Germline V lookup: CDR1 WNHNN, CDR2 SYGVQD (reference sequence). The CDR3 region is CASSGPGEQFF. The CDR3 bases are TGCGCCAGCAGTGGGCCAGGGGAGCAGTTCTTC.

V usage is TRBV2 and J usage is TRBJ1-5; D unclear. V was pared by 7 bases and J by 3 bases, with 16 bases between. Looked up from germline, CDR1 is SNHLY and CDR2 is FYNNEI. This CDR3 has 15 amino acids. The CDR3 DNA follows: TGTGCCAGCATGCTGACCCCGAGTTACAATCAGCCCCAGCATTTT. Translated: CASMLTPSYNQPQHF.

Here the CDR3 reads CASSHTSGGAQNEQFF. CDR3 in DNA: TGTGCCAGCAGCCACACTAGCGGGGGGGCTCAGAATGAGCAGTTCTTC. This sequence joins TRBV9 and TRBJ2-1, with TRBD2 identical over 13 bases. V lost 4 bases, J lost 7 bases, and 8 bases stayed unmatched. CDR1 and CDR2 (germline): SGDLS, YYNGEE. This CDR3 has 16 residues.

The chain combines TRBV7-8 with TRBJ1-1; D ambiguous. The CDR3 extends over 13 amino acids. CDR1 and CDR2 (germline): SGHVS, FQNEAQ. Trimming removed 0 bases from V and 0 bases from J, with 2 bases in between. The DNA of the CDR3 is TGTGCCAGCAGCTTAGCATTGAACACTGAAGCTTTCTTT. This gives the protein CASSLALNTEAFF.

The chain joins TRBV19 to TRBJ2-2; TRBD1 matches 10 bases. V dropped 5 bases and J dropped 5; count of bases not matched to a gene: 5. The CDR3 sequence is 15 residues long. The germline gives CDR1 LNHDA, CDR2 SQIVND (reference sequence). The CDR3 region is CASSPRTGGTGELFF. The CDR3 coding sequence is TGTGCCAGTAGTCCCAGGACAGGGGGGACCGGGGAGCTGTTTTTT.

In DNA, the CDR3 is TGTGCCAGCAGCCAAGGGCAGGTCCGGCCCTCTGGAAACACCATATATTTT. Translated, it gives CASSQGQVRPSGNTIYF. The gene calls are TRBV3-1 (or the pseudogene TRBV3-2) and TRBJ1-3; D unresolved. Trimming pared 1 base from V and 0 bases from J, leaving 13 bases between. This CDR3 comprises 17 residues. The germline V gene has CDR1 LGHDT and CDR2 YNNKEL (reference sequence).

This chain joins TRBV6-5 and TRBJ2-1; a possible D gene is TRBD1 (6 bases). The CDR3 consists of 14 residues. V was clipped by 6 bases and J by 10 bases, with 19 bases between them. Germline V gene data show CDR1 as MNHEY and CDR2 as SVGAGI. CDR3 sequence reads: CASSSPQGYREQFF. DNA of the CDR3: TGTGCCAGCAGCTCGCCTCAGGGGTATCGGGAGCAGTTCTTC.

This chain links TRBV21-1 with TRBJ2-2; TRBD1 is the table's D call and was not checked against the DNA. TRBV21-1 is classified as a pseudogene. The CDR3 contains 19 residues. The CDR3 nucleotides are TGTGCCAGCGGATCCGGGACAGGGGGGAGAAATATGAACACCGGGGAGCTGTTTTTT. It specifies CASGSGTGGRNMNTGELFF.

Here the CDR3 reads CASSRRTSGGALEEETQYF. In DNA, the CDR3 is TGTGCCAGCTCTCGACGGACTAGCGGGGGGGCCCTCGAGGAAGAGACCCAGTACTTC. The V and J genes are TRBV18 and TRBJ2-5, with 15 bases aligning to TRBD2. The CDR3 is made up of 19 amino acids. Trimming cost V 6 bases and J 3 bases; bases outside gene matches: 14. CDR1 is KGHSH, CDR2 LQKENI, per germline.

The chain recombines TRBV6-5 with TRBJ1-5; D perhaps matches TRBD1 (5 bases). The germline CDR1 and CDR2 sequences are MNHEY and SVGAGI. This CDR3 is built from 15 residues. The V gene lost 2 bases and the J gene lost 4 bases, with 12 bases spanning the gap. CDR3 nucleotides: TGTGCCAGCAGTTACCACGGGGCCAAAAATCAGCCCCAGCATTTT. Its protein is CASSYHGAKNQPQHF.

The V and J genes are TRBV29-1 and TRBJ2-3; D is uncertain. CDR3 length: 9 residues. Germline CDR1 and CDR2: SQVTM and ANQGSEA. V lost 3 bases and J lost 7, with 2 bases in between. The CDR3 loop reads CSVDNTQYF. DNA of the CDR3: TGCAGCGTTGATAATACGCAGTATTTT.

This chain uses TRBV5-1 with TRBJ1-2; possible D gene TRBD1, 6 bases. V shed 5 bases and J shed 6 bases, with 20 bases lying between them. Germline CDR1 reads SGHRS; CDR2 reads YFSETQ. This CDR3 comprises 15 residues. Written as DNA, the CDR3 is TGCGCCAGCAGTTTTACAGGGACCCCCCCCAATGGCTACACCTTC. Residues: CASSFTGTPPNGYTF.

The chain recombines TRBV9 with TRBJ2-5; D gene ambiguous. V was trimmed by 0 bases and J by 4 bases, leaving 4 bases between them. CDR1 SGDLS and CDR2 YYNGEE come from the germline V gene. The CDR3 has 12 residues. The CDR3 sequence: CASSVGGETQYF. For the CDR3, the DNA is TGTGCCAGCAGCGTAGGGGGAGAGACCCAGTACTTC. The complete variable domain, with remaining parts taken from reference TRBV9 and TRBJ2-5, reads DSGVTQTPKHLITATGQRVTLRCSPRSGDLSVYWYQQSLDQGLQFLIQYYNGEERAKGNILERFSAQQFPDLHSELNLSSLELGDSALYFCASSVGGETQYFGPGTRLLVL.

The V and J genes are TRBV15 and TRBJ2-7, with D unclear. Germline V gene sequence: CDR1 LNHNV, CDR2 YYDKDF (reference sequence). V shed 0 bases and J shed 7 bases, with 7 bases lying between them. CDR3 length: 12 residues. The CDR3 reads CATSRDRLEQYV. CDR3 bases: TGTGCCACCAGCAGAGATCGACTTGAGCAGTACGTC.

The chain links TRBV6-5 to TRBJ2-5, with 10 bases identical to TRBD2. CDR1 MNHEY and CDR2 SVGAGI come from the germline V gene. This CDR3 region has 16 residues. The J segment lost 7 bases and the V segment lost 2 bases, leaving 10 bases of the junction unmatched. CDR3 bases: TGTGCCAGCAGTTACCAAGCGGGGGGGCCCATCGGGACCCAGTACTTC. Its translation is CASSYQAGGPIGTQYF.

This chain links TRBV6-1 with TRBJ1-2, with D unclear. Germline-derived CDR1 and CDR2 are MNHNS and SASEGT. The CDR3 has 16 amino acids. V gave up 2 bases and J gave up 1 base, with 14 bases separating them. The CDR3 DNA reads as TGTGCCAGCAGTGAAATAACAGCCACTATTAACTATGGCTACACCTTC. Residues: CASSEITATINYGYTF.

The chain combines TRBV10-1 with TRBJ2-2, with TRBD1 identical over 7 bases. Trimming removed 6 bases from V and 1 base from J; junction bases left unmatched: 5. The CDR3 spans 15 residues. The germline V gene has CDR1 WNHNN and CDR2 SYGVQD (reference sequence). The CDR3 region has the DNA TGCGCCAGCAGCTCGGGACAGCTGAACACCGGGGAGCTGTTTTTT. This codes for CASSSGQLNTGELFF.

The chain has TRBV4-3 and TRBJ1-2, with TRBD1 matching over 7 bases. This CDR3 has 15 amino acids. Trimming took 3 bases from V and 4 from J; bases not matched to a gene: 8. Looked up from germline, CDR1 is LGHNA and CDR2 is YSLEER. The chain's CDR3 is CASSQRGQGGYGYTF. The CDR3 DNA reads as TGCGCCAGCAGCCAGAGGGGGCAGGGCGGCTATGGCTACACCTTC.